This T cell receptor (beta chain) comes out of a study of T cell responses to AZD1222 COVID-19 vaccine. The J segment lost 5 bases and the V segment lost 4 bases, leaving 25 bases of the junction unmatched. Germline loops: CDR1 LNHDA, CDR2 SQIVND (reference sequence). The CDR3 totals 20 residues. Some clones are missing from TCRdb's copy, which holds only in-frame ones; the method was immunoSEQ multiplex PCR. The sample contains about 150,000 clones, approximately 92% of which appear only once. The TCR comes from an adult in good health. The starting material was peripheral blood, obtained on day 0 of AZD1222 vaccination. V gene TRBV19 combines with J gene TRBJ1-1, with 7 bases lining up with TRBD1. CDR3 nucleotides: TGTGCCAGTAGTACCCACCTCCTGCCGGGACAGCGACGAGTGGGGACTGAAGCTTTCTTT. This gives the protein CASSTHLLPGQRRVGTEAFF.